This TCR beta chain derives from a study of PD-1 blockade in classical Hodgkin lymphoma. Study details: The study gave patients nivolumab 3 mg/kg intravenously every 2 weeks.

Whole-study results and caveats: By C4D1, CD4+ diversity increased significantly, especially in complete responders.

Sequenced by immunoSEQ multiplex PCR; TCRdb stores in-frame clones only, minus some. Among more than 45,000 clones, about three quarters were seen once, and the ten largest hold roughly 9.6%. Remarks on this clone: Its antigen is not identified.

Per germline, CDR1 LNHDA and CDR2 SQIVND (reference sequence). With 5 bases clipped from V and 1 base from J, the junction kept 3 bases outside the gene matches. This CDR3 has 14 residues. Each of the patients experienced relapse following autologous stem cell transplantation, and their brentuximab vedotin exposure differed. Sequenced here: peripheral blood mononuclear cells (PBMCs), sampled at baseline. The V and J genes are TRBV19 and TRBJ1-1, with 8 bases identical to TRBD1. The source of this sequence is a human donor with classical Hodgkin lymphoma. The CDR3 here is CASSHRGGNTEAFF. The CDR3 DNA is TGTGCCAGTAGTCACAGGGGGGGGAACACTGAAGCTTTCTTT.